This entry concerns a single TCR beta chain. Trimming took 2 bases from V and 0 from J, leaving 8 bases between them. This CDR3 spans 15 amino acids. CDR1 is MDHEN and CDR2 is SYDVKM in the germline V gene. The sample belongs to a study of CD8 T cells in Susac syndrome. Random hexamers primed reverse transcription of about 0.45 to 1 ug RNA. The authors amplified TCR beta CDR3 across 54 Vbeta and 13 Jbeta using immunoSEQ multiplex PCR. TCRdb processed the immunoSEQ multiplex PCR reads anew with MiXCR; each CDR3 protein has one entry. The data show over 150,000 distinct CDR3 sequences, 95% to 97% seen once. TCR beta from blood CD8+ and CD4+ T cells was sequenced. Negative isolation yielded CD4+ and CD8+ T cells, and FACS enriched TEMRA cells.

Specimen: CD4+ T cells from PBMCs. The rearrangement uses TRBV28 and TRBJ1-3, with unresolved D. This TCR was sampled from a human donor with Susac syndrome. CDR3: CASSLLPISGNTIYF. The CDR3 DNA reads as TGTGCCAGCAGTTTACTCCCGATCTCTGGAAACACCATATATTTT.